Listed here are 11 T cell receptor beta chains from one sample, sequenced in a study of T cell responses to AZD1222 COVID-19 vaccine. TCRdb keeps only in-frame clones here, not all; method: immunoSEQ multiplex PCR. The data hold 150,000 to 200,000 clones, with around nine tenths observed a single time. This specimen consisted of peripheral blood, obtained on day 0 of AZD1222 vaccination. Every receptor here comes from an adult in good health.

The chain has TRBV30 and TRBJ1-5, with D hard to call. Germline V gene data show CDR1 as GTSNPN and CDR2 as SVGIG (reference sequence). The CDR3 runs to 13 residues. V was shortened by 2 bases and J by 1 base, with 6 bases between the two germline ends. DNA of the CDR3: TGTGCCTGGAGTTTGGGAAGCAATCAGCCCCAGCATTTT. Translating it yields CAWSLGSNQPQHF.

J is TRBJ1-2 and V is TRBV7-2; TRBD1 aligns across 7 bases. V shed 6 bases and J 6 bases; nucleotides not matched to a gene: 10. The germline gives CDR1 SGHTA, CDR2 FQGNSA. CDR3 length: 14 amino acids. In DNA, the CDR3 is TGTGCCAGCAGACGGGACAGCTTCCCTGATGGCTACACCTTC. This translates into CASRRDSFPDGYTF.

The chain couples TRBV5-1 to TRBJ2-2, with D unresolved. Trimming cost V 5 bases and J 4 bases, with 18 bases left between them. This CDR3 is 16 amino acids long. CDR1 SGHRS and CDR2 YFSETQ come from the germline V gene. CDR3 amino acids: CASRVTPTWATGELFF. The CDR3 DNA is TGCGCCAGCAGAGTGACTCCTACGTGGGCCACCGGGGAGCTGTTTTTT.

Remarks on this clone: Other DNA sequences from this sample encode an identical CDR3 as well. The gene calls are TRBV5-1 and TRBJ2-5, with 11 bases lining up with TRBD2. The J segment lost 1 base and the V segment lost 0 bases, leaving 2 bases of the junction unmatched. CDR1 and CDR2 (germline): SGHRS, YFSETQ. The CDR3 sequence is 16 residues long. CDR3 in DNA: TGCGCCAGCAGCTTGGGGCTAGCGGGGGGCCAAGAGACCCAGTACTTC. As protein: CASSLGLAGGQETQYF.

This clone was picked up a small number of times. Written as DNA, the CDR3 is TGTGCCAGCAGCGTGACTAGCGGGGGGTACAATGAGCAGTTCTTC. It specifies CASSVTSGGYNEQFF. The chain combines TRBV6-5 with TRBJ2-1, with 13 bases fitting TRBD2. CDR3 size: 15 residues. Germline CDR1 reads MNHEY; CDR2 reads SVGAGI. J was trimmed by 4 bases and V by 6 bases; bases with no gene match: 3.

The chain couples TRBV9 to TRBJ2-1; no definite D call. V lost 0 bases and J lost 5, with 6 bases in between. From germline, CDR1 is SGDLS and CDR2 YYNGEE. The CDR3 runs 13 residues. CDR3: CASSVGGNNEQFF. DNA of the CDR3: TGTGCCAGCAGCGTAGGAGGAAACAATGAGCAGTTCTTC.

This chain uses TRBV11-2 with TRBJ2-1; TRBD2 aligns across 7 bases. The germline CDR1 and CDR2 sequences are SGHAT and FQNNGV. J gave up 0 bases and V 5 bases, and 7 bases lay outside the gene matches. The CDR3 contains 16 residues. Here the CDR3 DNA reads TGTGCCAGCAGCCGCCCTGGGGGGGGCTCCTACAATGAGCAGTTCTTC. The encoded protein is CASSRPGGGSYNEQFF.

Written as DNA, the CDR3 is TGCGCCAGCAGTCACCCCCCACAGGGCCCGGGCACAGATACGCAGTATTTT. Translation gives CASSHPPQGPGTDTQYF. The chain couples TRBV23-1 to TRBJ2-3; TRBD1 might be the D (6 bases). TRBV23-1 is an open reading frame, and its role is uncertain. There are 17 residues in the CDR3. Trimming stripped 3 bases from V and 1 base from J, with 17 bases between.

This clone was detected a few times. The V gene is TRBV27, the J gene TRBJ1-1; 9 nucleotides align to TRBD1. Germline lookup yields CDR1 MNHEY and CDR2 SMNVEV (reference sequence). The length of the CDR3 is 13 residues. J gave up 6 bases and V 5 bases, and 4 bases lay outside the gene matches. The CDR3, as DNA: TGTGCCAGCAGTCCTCGACAGGGGGCTGAAGCTTTCTTT. Translating gives CASSPRQGAEAFF.

The chain combines TRBV5-4 with TRBJ1-6; a weak D match, TRBD1 (5 bases). The CDR3 covers 14 residues. The germline V gene encodes CDR1 SGHNT and CDR2 YYREEE (reference sequence). Trimming shortened V by 3 bases and J by 9 bases, and 13 bases separated the two germline ends. CDR3 in DNA: TGTGCCAGCAGCTCCGGGGGGGAGGGTTCACCCCTCCACTTT. Its translation: CASSSGGEGSPLHF.

V usage is TRBV28 and J usage is TRBJ1-2; D not certain. V lost 6 bases and J 8 bases, leaving 16 bases between the germline ends. This CDR3 has 13 amino acids. Germline V gives CDR1 MDHEN, CDR2 SYDVKM. In nucleotides, the CDR3 is TGTGCCAGCAGCCCCCCCTATCGGCCGGGCTACACCTTC. Translation: CASSPPYRPGYTF.